The clone carrying this T cell receptor beta chain showed up just a few times. The CDR3 sequence is 12 residues long. V was pared by 6 bases and J by 4 bases, with 10 bases between. Germline loops: CDR1 MNHEY, CDR2 SMNVEV (reference sequence). The sample belongs to a study of metastatic and nonmetastatic thyroid tumors. Study at large: Malignant and benign thyroid patients had repertoires compared in peripheral blood and tumor or nodule tissue.

The entire patient cohort was treatment-naive prior to thyroid surgery. TCRdb re-analyzed the PCR reads using MiXCR. This table holds about 4,300 clones, roughly 20% found once. This TCR derives from a male donor with papillary thyroid cancer or a benign thyroid nodule (not recorded which). Some clones in this sample may be carry-over from other donors' samples. Sequenced: tumor tissue. V is TRBV27 and J is TRBJ2-7; D is undetermined. Here the CDR3 reads CASSIDGYEQYF. CDR3 bases: TGTGCCAGCAGCATCGACGGGTACGAGCAGTACTTC.